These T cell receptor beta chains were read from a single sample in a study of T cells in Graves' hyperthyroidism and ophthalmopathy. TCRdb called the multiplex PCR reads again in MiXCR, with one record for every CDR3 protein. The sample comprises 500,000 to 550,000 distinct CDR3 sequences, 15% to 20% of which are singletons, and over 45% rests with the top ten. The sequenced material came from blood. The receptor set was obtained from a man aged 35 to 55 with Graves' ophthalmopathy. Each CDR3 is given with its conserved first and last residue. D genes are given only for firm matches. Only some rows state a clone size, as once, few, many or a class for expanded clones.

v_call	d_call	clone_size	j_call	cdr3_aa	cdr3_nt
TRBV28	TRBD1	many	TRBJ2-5	CASSGRTGAIQETQYF	TGTGCCAGCAGCGGCCGGACAGGGGCCATCCAAGAGACCCAGTACTTC
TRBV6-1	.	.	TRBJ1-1	CASAEGWQGTEAFF	TGTGCCAGCGCTGAAGGATGGCAGGGTACTGAAGCTTTCTTT
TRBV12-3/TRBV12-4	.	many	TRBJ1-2	CASSLRQGGGGYTF	TGTGCCAGCAGTTTAAGGCAGGGCGGAGGCGGCTACACCTTC
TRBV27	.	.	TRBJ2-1	CASSLLSVLTEQFF	TGTGCCAGCAGTTTATTATCGGTCCTGACTGAGCAGTTCTTC
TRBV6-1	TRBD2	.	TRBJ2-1	CASSTSGGRDEQFF	TGTGCCAGCAGCACGAGCGGGGGAAGGGATGAGCAGTTCTTC
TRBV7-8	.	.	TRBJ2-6	CASSLARASGANVLTF	TGTGCCAGCAGCTTAGCGCGGGCGTCTGGGGCCAACGTCCTGACTTTC
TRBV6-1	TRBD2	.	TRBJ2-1	CASSGRTSGSRNEQFF	TGTGCCAGCAGTGGACGGACTAGCGGGTCTCGAAATGAGCAGTTCTTC
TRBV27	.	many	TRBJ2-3	CASSRGRQDTQYF	TGTGCCAGCAGCCGAGGGCGCCAAGATACGCAGTATTTT
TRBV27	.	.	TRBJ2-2	CASSPHGGELFF	TGTGCCAGCAGTCCCCATGGCGGGGAGCTGTTTTTT
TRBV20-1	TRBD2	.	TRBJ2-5	CSAQPGLEKETQYF	TGCAGTGCTCAGCCCGGACTAGAGAAAGAGACCCAGTACTTC
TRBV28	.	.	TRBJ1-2	CASSAPSGSGYGYTF	TGTGCCAGCAGTGCCCCCAGCGGAAGTGGGTATGGCTACACCTTC
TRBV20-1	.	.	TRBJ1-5	CSARRQLNQPQHF	TGCAGTGCTAGAAGGCAGCTCAATCAGCCCCAGCATTTT
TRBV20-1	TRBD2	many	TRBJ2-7	CSARAGTSGSYEQYF	TGCAGTGCTAGAGCCGGGACTAGCGGTTCCTACGAGCAGTACTTC
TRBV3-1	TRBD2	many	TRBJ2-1	CASSLSGSDEQFF	TGTGCCAGCAGCCTTAGCGGGAGCGATGAGCAGTTCTTC
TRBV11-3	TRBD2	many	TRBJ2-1	CASSLGTSGSFYNEQFF	TGTGCCAGCAGCTTAGGGACTAGCGGGAGTTTCTACAATGAGCAGTTCTTC
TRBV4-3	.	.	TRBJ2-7	CASSQDGLGEQYF	TGCGCCAGCAGCCAAGATGGATTAGGCGAGCAGTACTTC
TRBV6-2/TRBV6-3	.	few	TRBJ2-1	CASSDLNEQFF	TGTGCCAGCAGTGACTTGAATGAGCAGTTCTTC
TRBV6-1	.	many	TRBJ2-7	CAATGVAYEQYF	TGTGCCGCCACGGGGGTCGCCTACGAGCAGTACTTC
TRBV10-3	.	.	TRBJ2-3	CAISVVGLGTDTQYF	TGTGCCATCAGTGTGGTGGGACTGGGCACAGATACGCAGTATTTT
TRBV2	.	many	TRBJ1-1	CASSDYFQNTEAFF	TGTGCCAGCAGTGATTACTTCCAGAACACTGAAGCTTTCTTT
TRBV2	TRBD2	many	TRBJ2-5	CASSEVTRLAGVQETQYF	TGTGCCAGCAGTGAAGTCACGAGACTAGCGGGGGTACAAGAGACCCAGTACTTC
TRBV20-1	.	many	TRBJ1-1	CSAREGGTEAFF	TGCAGTGCTAGAGAGGGTGGAACTGAAGCTTTCTTT
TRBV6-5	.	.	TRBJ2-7	CASSYSTGGWPEQYF	TGTGCCAGCAGTTACTCGACAGGAGGTTGGCCTGAGCAGTACTTC
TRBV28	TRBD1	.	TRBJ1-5	CASSPPGQGYQPQHF	TGTGCCAGCAGTCCCCCGGGACAGGGTTATCAGCCCCAGCATTTT
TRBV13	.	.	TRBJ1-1	CASTLGWESTEAFF	TGTGCCAGCACCTTAGGATGGGAGAGCACTGAAGCTTTCTTT
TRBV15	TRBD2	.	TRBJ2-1	CATSKDGTSGYSEQFF	TGTGCCACCAGCAAGGACGGGACTAGCGGCTACAGTGAGCAGTTCTTC
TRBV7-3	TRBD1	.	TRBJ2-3	CASSFGTDRTDTQYF	TGTGCCAGCAGCTTCGGGACAGATCGCACAGATACGCAGTATTTT
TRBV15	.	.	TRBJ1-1	CATSSRSDTEAFF	TGTGCCACCAGCAGCCGTTCGGACACTGAAGCTTTCTTT
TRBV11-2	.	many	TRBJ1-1	CASSLGFGGAEAFF	TGTGCCAGCAGCTTAGGCTTCGGGGGGGCTGAAGCTTTCTTT
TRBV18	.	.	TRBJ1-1	CASSPVNSDTEAFF	TGTGCCAGCTCACCAGTCAATTCCGACACTGAAGCTTTCTTT
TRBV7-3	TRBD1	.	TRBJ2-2	CASSLFLIRTGRNTGELFF	TGTGCCAGCAGCCTCTTTCTGATTAGGACAGGGAGGAACACCGGGGAGCTGTTTTTT
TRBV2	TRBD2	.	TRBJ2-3	CASSGGGGTDTQYF	TGTGCCAGCAGCGGGGGGGGGGGGACAGATACGCAGTATTTT
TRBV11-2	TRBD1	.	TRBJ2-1	CASSQSRGQGTYNEQFF	TGTGCCAGCAGCCAAAGTAGGGGACAGGGAACCTACAATGAGCAGTTCTTC
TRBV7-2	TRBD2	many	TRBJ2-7	CASSPPASGRYEQYF	TGTGCCAGCAGCCCCCCGGCTAGCGGGCGGTACGAGCAGTACTTC
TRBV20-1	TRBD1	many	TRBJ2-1	CSAREAQGVISYNEQFF	TGCAGTGCTAGAGAGGCACAGGGGGTGATCTCCTACAATGAGCAGTTCTTC
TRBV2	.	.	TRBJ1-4	CASSVRALNEKLFF	TGTGCCAGCAGTGTTAGGGCCCTTAATGAAAAACTGTTTTTT
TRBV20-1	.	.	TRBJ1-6	CSARVTENSPLHF	TGCAGTGCTAGAGTAACAGAGAATTCACCCCTCCACTTT
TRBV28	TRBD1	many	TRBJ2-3	CASSSHQGADTQYF	TGTGCCAGCAGCTCGCACCAGGGGGCAGATACGCAGTATTTT
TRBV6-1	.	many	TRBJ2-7	CASSSGLYEQYF	TGTGCCAGCAGTTCGGGACTCTACGAGCAGTACTTC
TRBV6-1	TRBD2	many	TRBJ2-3	CASSTGLTDTQYF	TGTGCCAGCAGCACGGGACTAACAGATACGCAGTATTTT
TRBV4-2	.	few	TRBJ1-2	CASSLAARTDNYGYTF	TGTGCCAGCAGCCTCGCCGCCCGGACAGATAACTATGGCTACACCTTC
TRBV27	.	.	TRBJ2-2	CASSLGHAGWTGELFF	TGTGCCAGCAGTTTAGGACACGCAGGTTGGACCGGGGAGCTGTTTTTT
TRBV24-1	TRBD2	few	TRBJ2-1	CATSEGALAGLNEQFF	TGTGCCACCTCTGAGGGCGCCCTAGCGGGACTCAATGAGCAGTTCTTC
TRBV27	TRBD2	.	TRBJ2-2	CASTRRTPLSGGIFAGELFF	TGTGCCAGCACTCGTCGTACCCCCTTAAGCGGGGGTATTTTCGCCGGGGAGCTGTTTTTT
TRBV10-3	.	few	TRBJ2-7	CTISEVRLLRPGEQYF	TGTACCATCAGTGAGGTGAGACTCCTGAGACCGGGGGAGCAGTACTTC
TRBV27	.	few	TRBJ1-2	CASSTSGQETFYGYTF	.
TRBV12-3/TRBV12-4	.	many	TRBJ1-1	CASSLPGHTNTEAFF	TGTGCCAGCAGTTTGCCTGGACACACGAACACTGAAGCTTTCTTT
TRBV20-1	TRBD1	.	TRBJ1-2	CSASLGQGYGYTF	TGCAGTGCTAGCCTCGGACAGGGGTATGGCTACACCTTC
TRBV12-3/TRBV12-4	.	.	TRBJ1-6	CASSLRPPANSPLHF	TGTGCCAGCAGTTTGAGGCCGCCAGCCAACTCACCCCTCCACTTT
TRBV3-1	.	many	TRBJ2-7	CASSPIWTGSYEQYF	TGTGCCAGCAGTCCAATCTGGACGGGTTCCTACGAGCAGTACTTC
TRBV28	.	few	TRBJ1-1	CASSFAQVNTEAFF	TGTGCCAGCAGTTTCGCTCAGGTCAACACTGAAGCTTTCTTT
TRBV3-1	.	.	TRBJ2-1	CASSQDPPPRGNEQFF	TGTGCCAGCAGCCAAGATCCACCCCCCCGCGGCAATGAGCAGTTCTTC
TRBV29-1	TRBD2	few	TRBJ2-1	CSVLLAGTYNEQFF	TGCAGCGTTCTTCTAGCGGGCACCTACAATGAGCAGTTCTTC
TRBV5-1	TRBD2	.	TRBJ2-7	CASSRGIAGAIPNEQYF	TGCGCCAGCAGCCGGGGAATAGCGGGCGCCATACCCAACGAGCAGTACTTC
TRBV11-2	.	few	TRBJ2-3	CALSNPGTRTDTQYF	TGTGCCCTTAGTAACCCCGGGACCCGCACAGATACGCAGTATTTT
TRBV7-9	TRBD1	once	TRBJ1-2	CASSPSGQGAYGYTF	TGTGCCAGCAGCCCCTCGGGACAGGGGGCTTATGGCTACACCTTC
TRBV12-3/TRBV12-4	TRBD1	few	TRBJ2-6	CASSSAVGTAGANVLTF	TGTGCCAGCAGTTCGGCTGTAGGGACAGCCGGGGCCAACGTCCTGACTTTC